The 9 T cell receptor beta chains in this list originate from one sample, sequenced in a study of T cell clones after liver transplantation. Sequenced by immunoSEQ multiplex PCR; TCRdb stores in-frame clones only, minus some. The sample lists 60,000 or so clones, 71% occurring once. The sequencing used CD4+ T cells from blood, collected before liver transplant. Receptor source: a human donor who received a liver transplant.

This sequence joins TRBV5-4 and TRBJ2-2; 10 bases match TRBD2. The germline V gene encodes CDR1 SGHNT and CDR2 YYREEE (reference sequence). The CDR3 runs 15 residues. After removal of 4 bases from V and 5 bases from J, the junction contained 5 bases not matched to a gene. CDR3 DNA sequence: TGTGCCAGCAGCGGGGGACTAGCGCCGACCGGGGAGCTGTTTTTT. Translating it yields CASSGGLAPTGELFF.

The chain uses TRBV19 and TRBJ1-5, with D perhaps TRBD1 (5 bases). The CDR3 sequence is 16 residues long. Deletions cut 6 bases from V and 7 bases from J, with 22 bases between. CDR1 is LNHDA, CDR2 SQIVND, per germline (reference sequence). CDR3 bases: TGTGCCAGTAGCCCCGTTATAGGGGCGGTAGGGCAGCCCCAGCATTTT. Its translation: CASSPVIGAVGQPQHF. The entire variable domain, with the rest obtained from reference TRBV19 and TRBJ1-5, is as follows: DGGITQSPKYLFRKEGQNVTLSCEQNLNHDAMYWYRQDPGQGLRLIYYSQIVNDFQKGDIAEGYSVSREKKESFPLTVTSAQKNPTAFYLCASSPVIGAVGQPQHFGDGTRLSIL.

The CDR3 spells CASSQGTAPSGANVLTF. CDR3 bases: TGTGCCAGCAGCCAGGGGACAGCTCCCTCTGGGGCCAACGTCCTGACTTTC. The chain combines TRBV5-5 with TRBJ2-6; 7 bases are a match to TRBD1. V lost 4 bases and J lost 0; bases outside the gene matches: 7. The CDR3 extends over 17 amino acids. The V gene's germline CDR1 is SGHKS and CDR2 YYEKEE (reference sequence). Drawing the rest from reference TRBV5-5 and TRBJ2-6, the complete variable domain is DAGVTQSPTHLIKTRGQQVTLRCSPISGHKSVSWYQQVLGQGPQFIFQYYEKEERGRGNFPDRFSARQFPNYSSELNVNALLLGDSALYLCASSQGTAPSGANVLTFGAGSRLTVL.

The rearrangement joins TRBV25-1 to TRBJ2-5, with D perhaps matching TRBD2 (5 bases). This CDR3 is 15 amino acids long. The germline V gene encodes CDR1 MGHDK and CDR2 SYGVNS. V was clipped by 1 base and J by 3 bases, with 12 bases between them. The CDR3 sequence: CASSESSGSKETQYF. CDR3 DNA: TGTGCCAGCAGTGAATCTTCGGGAAGTAAAGAGACCCAGTACTTC. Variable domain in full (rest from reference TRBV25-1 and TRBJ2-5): EADIYQTPRYLVIGTGKKITLECSQTMGHDKMYWYQQDPGMELHLIHYSYGVNSTEKGDLSSESTVSRIRTEHFPLTLESARPSHTSQYLCASSESSGSKETQYFGPGTRLLVL.

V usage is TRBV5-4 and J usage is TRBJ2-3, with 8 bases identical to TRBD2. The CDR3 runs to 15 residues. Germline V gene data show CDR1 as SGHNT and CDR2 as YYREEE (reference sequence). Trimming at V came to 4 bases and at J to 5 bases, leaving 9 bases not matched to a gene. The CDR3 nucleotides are TGTGCCAGCAGCATCCAGAGCGGGGGAGGAGATACGCAGTATTTT. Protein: CASSIQSGGGDTQYF.

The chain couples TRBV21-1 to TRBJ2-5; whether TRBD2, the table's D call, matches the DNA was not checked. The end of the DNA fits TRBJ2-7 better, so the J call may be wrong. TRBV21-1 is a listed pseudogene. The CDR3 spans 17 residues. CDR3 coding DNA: TGTGCCAGCAACCGATTGATCGGCACGACTCGTTCCTACGAGCAGTACTTC. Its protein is CASNRLIGTTRSYEQYF.

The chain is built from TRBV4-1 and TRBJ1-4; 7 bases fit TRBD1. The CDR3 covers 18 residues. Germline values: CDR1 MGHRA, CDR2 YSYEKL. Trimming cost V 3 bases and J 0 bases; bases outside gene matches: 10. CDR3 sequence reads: CASSQVTGKGATNEKLFF. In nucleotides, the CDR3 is TGCGCCAGCAGCCAGGTGACAGGGAAAGGTGCAACTAATGAAAAACTGTTTTTT.

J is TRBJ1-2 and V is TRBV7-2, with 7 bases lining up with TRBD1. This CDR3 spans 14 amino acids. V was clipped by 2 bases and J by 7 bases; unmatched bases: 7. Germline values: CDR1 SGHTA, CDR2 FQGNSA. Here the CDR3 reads CASSLPWDSTGYTF. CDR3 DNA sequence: TGTGCCAGCAGCTTACCTTGGGACAGCACTGGCTACACCTTC.

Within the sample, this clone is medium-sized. The CDR3 DNA sequence: TGTGCCAGCAGTAGACAGGCCGGGGCCAACGTCCTGACTTTC. This codes for CASSRQAGANVLTF. This chain uses TRBV27 with TRBJ2-6; TRBD1 might be the D (6 bases). Germline CDR1 MNHEY, CDR2 SMNVEV (reference sequence). Trimming left V 5 bases short and J 4 bases short, with 9 bases between. The CDR3 runs to 14 residues.